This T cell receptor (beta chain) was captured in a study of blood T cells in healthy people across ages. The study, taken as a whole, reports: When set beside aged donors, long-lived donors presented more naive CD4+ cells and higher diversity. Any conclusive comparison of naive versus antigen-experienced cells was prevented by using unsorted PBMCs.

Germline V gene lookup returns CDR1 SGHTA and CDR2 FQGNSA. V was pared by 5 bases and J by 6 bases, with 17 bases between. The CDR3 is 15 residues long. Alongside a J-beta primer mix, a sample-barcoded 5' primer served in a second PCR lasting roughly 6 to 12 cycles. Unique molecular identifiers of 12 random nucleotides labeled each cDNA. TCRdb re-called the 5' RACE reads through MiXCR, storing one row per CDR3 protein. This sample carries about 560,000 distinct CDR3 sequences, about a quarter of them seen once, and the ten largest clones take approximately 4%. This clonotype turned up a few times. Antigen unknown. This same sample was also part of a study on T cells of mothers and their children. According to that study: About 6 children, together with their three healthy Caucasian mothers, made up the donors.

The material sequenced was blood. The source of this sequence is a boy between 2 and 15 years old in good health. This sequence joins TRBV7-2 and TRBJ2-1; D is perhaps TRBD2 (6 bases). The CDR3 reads CASSPTPSAGNEQFF. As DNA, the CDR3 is TGTGCCAGCAGCCCCACCCCCTCAGCGGGCAATGAGCAGTTCTTC.